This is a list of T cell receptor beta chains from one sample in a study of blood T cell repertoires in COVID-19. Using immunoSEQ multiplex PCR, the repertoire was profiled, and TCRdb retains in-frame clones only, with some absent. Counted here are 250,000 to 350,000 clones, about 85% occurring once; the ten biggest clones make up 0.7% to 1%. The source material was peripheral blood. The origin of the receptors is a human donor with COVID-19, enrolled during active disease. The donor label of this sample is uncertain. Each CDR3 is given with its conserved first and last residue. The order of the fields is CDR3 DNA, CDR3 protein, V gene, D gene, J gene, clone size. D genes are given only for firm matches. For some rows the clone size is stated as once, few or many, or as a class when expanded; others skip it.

cdr3_nt: TGTGCCAGTAGTATAGCAACAGACTACTCGGAGACCCAGTACTTC
cdr3_aa: CASSIATDYSETQYF
v_call: TRBV19
d_call: NA
j_call: TRBJ2-5
clone_size: NA

cdr3_nt: TGTGCCAGCAGCTTACAGACAGGGAATGAAAAACTGTTTTTT
cdr3_aa: CASSLQTGNEKLFF
v_call: TRBV7-2
d_call: TRBD1
j_call: TRBJ1-4
clone_size: NA

cdr3_nt: TGTGCCAGCAGAGACTGGACAGGGGCCAATCAGCCCCAGCATTTT
cdr3_aa: CASRDWTGANQPQHF
v_call: TRBV28
d_call: TRBD1
j_call: TRBJ1-5
clone_size: NA

cdr3_nt: TGTGCCAGCAGCCAGGGGGGATACTCCTACAATGAGCAGTTCTTC
cdr3_aa: CASSQGGYSYNEQFF
v_call: TRBV28
d_call: NA
j_call: TRBJ2-1
clone_size: NA

cdr3_nt: TGTGCCAGCAGCTTAGGGGCCGACAACTCCTACGAGCAGTACTTC
cdr3_aa: CASSLGADNSYEQYF
v_call: TRBV7-6
d_call: NA
j_call: TRBJ2-7
clone_size: NA

cdr3_nt: TGTGCCAGCAGCTTAGCGCGGGCGGGAGGTCCAGAGCAGTACTTC
cdr3_aa: CASSLARAGGPEQYF
v_call: TRBV7-9
d_call: TRBD2
j_call: TRBJ2-7
clone_size: once

cdr3_nt: TGTGCCAGCAGCGAGACGCCGGGGGGACAGGGCTTTGAGGGCGAGCAGTACTTC
cdr3_aa: CASSETPGGQGFEGEQYF
v_call: TRBV9
d_call: TRBD1
j_call: TRBJ2-7
clone_size: NA

cdr3_nt: TGTGCCAGCAGTGATAGGTCAGGGGTTCAGCCCCAGCATTTT
cdr3_aa: CASSDRSGVQPQHF
v_call: TRBV2
d_call: NA
j_call: TRBJ1-5
clone_size: NA

cdr3_nt: TGTGCCAGCAGCAAAGTTGTTCAGGAAGGTAAGCAGTACTTC
cdr3_aa: CASSKVVQEGKQYF
v_call: TRBV21-1
d_call: NA
j_call: TRBJ2-7
clone_size: once

cdr3_nt: TGTGCCAGGAGGACTAGCGGGAAGACCTACGAGCAGTACTTC
cdr3_aa: CARRTSGKTYEQYF
v_call: TRBV9
d_call: TRBD2
j_call: TRBJ2-7
clone_size: NA

cdr3_nt: TGTGCCAGCAGCCAAGGCGGCCACGAGCAGTACTTC
cdr3_aa: CASSQGGHEQYF
v_call: TRBV7-2
d_call: NA
j_call: TRBJ2-7
clone_size: NA

cdr3_nt: TGTGCCAGCAGAAGACTAGCGGGAGCCTACGAGCAGTACTTC
cdr3_aa: CASRRLAGAYEQYF
v_call: TRBV5-6
d_call: TRBD2
j_call: TRBJ2-7
clone_size: NA

cdr3_nt: TGTGCCAGCAGCCCGAGAGGCGTGAGTGAAAAACTGTTTTTT
cdr3_aa: CASSPRGVSEKLFF
v_call: TRBV3-1/TRBV3-2
d_call: NA
j_call: TRBJ1-4
clone_size: NA

cdr3_nt: TGCAGCGTTGAGGGGACAACGAACACTGAAGCTTTCTTT
cdr3_aa: CSVEGTTNTEAFF
v_call: TRBV29-1
d_call: NA
j_call: TRBJ1-1
clone_size: NA

cdr3_nt: TGCAGTGGAGGGTTTTTGGGGACCCAGTACTTC
cdr3_aa: CSGGFLGTQYF
v_call: TRBV20-1
d_call: NA
j_call: TRBJ2-5
clone_size: NA

cdr3_nt: TGTGCCAGCAGCCCGCGACTAGCGGGAGGGCCTGAGACCCAGTACTTC
cdr3_aa: CASSPRLAGGPETQYF
v_call: TRBV5-4
d_call: TRBD2
j_call: TRBJ2-5
clone_size: NA

cdr3_nt: TGTGCCAGCAGCGTAGTTGTGACTAGCTACAATGAGCAGTTCTTC
cdr3_aa: CASSVVVTSYNEQFF
v_call: TRBV9
d_call: NA
j_call: TRBJ2-1
clone_size: NA

cdr3_nt: TGTGCCAGTAGCACTTCGACAGGCCTAGATGAAAAACTGTTTTTT
cdr3_aa: CASSTSTGLDEKLFF
v_call: TRBV19
d_call: NA
j_call: TRBJ1-4
clone_size: NA

cdr3_nt: TGTGCCAGTAGAGGAGGCGGGGCCCATCAGCCCCAGCATTTT
cdr3_aa: CASRGGGAHQPQHF
v_call: TRBV19
d_call: NA
j_call: TRBJ1-5
clone_size: NA

cdr3_nt: TGCGCCAGCAGCTTGGAGGCAGGGGGTCAGCCCCAGCATTTT
cdr3_aa: CASSLEAGGQPQHF
v_call: TRBV5-1
d_call: TRBD1
j_call: TRBJ1-5
clone_size: NA

cdr3_nt: TGTGCCAGCAGTTTAAGCCAGGGGGGAGATACGCAGTATTTT
cdr3_aa: CASSLSQGGDTQYF
v_call: TRBV27
d_call: NA
j_call: TRBJ2-3
clone_size: NA

cdr3_nt: TGTGCCAGCAGTTCCACAGGGACCTATGGCTACACCTTC
cdr3_aa: CASSSTGTYGYTF
v_call: TRBV2
d_call: NA
j_call: TRBJ1-2
clone_size: NA

cdr3_nt: TGTGCCAGTAGCCCTTTTGGGGGCGATGGCAATCAGCCCCAGCATTTT
cdr3_aa: CASSPFGGDGNQPQHF
v_call: TRBV19
d_call: NA
j_call: TRBJ1-5
clone_size: few

cdr3_nt: TGTGCCTGGAGTGTAAGTTCGGGACTAGCGGGATACGAGCAGTACTTC
cdr3_aa: CAWSVSSGLAGYEQYF
v_call: TRBV30
d_call: TRBD2
j_call: TRBJ2-7
clone_size: NA

cdr3_nt: TGTGCCACCAGTGAAGGGGGCAGGGGAAACACTGAAGCTTTCTTT
cdr3_aa: CATSEGGRGNTEAFF
v_call: TRBV24-1
d_call: TRBD1
j_call: TRBJ1-1
clone_size: NA

cdr3_nt: TGTGCCAGTAGTATCTCCCCACAGGGTCCGGAGACCCAGTACTTC
cdr3_aa: CASSISPQGPETQYF
v_call: TRBV19
d_call: NA
j_call: TRBJ2-5
clone_size: NA

cdr3_nt: TGTGCCAGTAGCCTCCAGAGGGGGACGCCGGCTCAAGAGACCCAGTACTTC
cdr3_aa: CASSLQRGTPAQETQYF
v_call: TRBV19
d_call: NA
j_call: TRBJ2-5
clone_size: NA

cdr3_nt: TGTGCCAGCAGCTTAGTCGGGACAGGGATCAATCAGCCCCAGCATTTT
cdr3_aa: CASSLVGTGINQPQHF
v_call: TRBV7-2
d_call: TRBD1
j_call: TRBJ1-5
clone_size: NA